This is a list of T cell receptor beta chains from one sample in a study of blood T cell repertoires in COVID-19. Only in-frame clones appear in the TCRdb table, and some are missing; sequencing was by immunoSEQ multiplex PCR. This sample has over 80,000 clones, with about 80% found just once. The sequenced sample was peripheral blood. The receptors here all came from a woman aged 70-85 years with acute or convalescent COVID-19. Both conserved end residues are part of each CDR3. The D gene is left open where the match is weak. The listing skips clone size in some rows; elsewhere it reads once, few, many or a size class.

length | size | D | J | V | CDR3 | DNA
18 | . | TRBD1 | TRBJ1-4 | TRBV5-1 | CASSLNDPRQGRDEKLFF | TGCGCCAGCAGCTTAAACGATCCGCGACAGGGACGAGATGAAAAACTGTTTTTT
15 | . | TRBD2 | TRBJ2-7 | TRBV28 | CASSPNWQRGYEQYF | TGTGCCAGCAGTCCAAATTGGCAGCGGGGGTACGAGCAGTACTTC
13 | . | . | TRBJ1-5 | TRBV29-1 | CSAGDSSNQPQHF | TGCAGCGCCGGTGACAGTAGCAATCAGCCCCAGCATTTT
14 | . | TRBD1 | TRBJ2-3 | TRBV30 | CAWSGDRNTDTQYF | TGTGCCTGGAGTGGGGACAGAAACACAGATACGCAGTATTTT
15 | . | TRBD2 | TRBJ2-1 | TRBV28 | CASRAPGTSGKFQFF | TGTGCCAGCAGAGCGCCCGGGACTAGCGGGAAATTCCAGTTCTTC
13 | . | . | TRBJ2-1 | TRBV14 | CASSLTAYNEQFF | TGTGCCAGCAGCTTGACAGCTTACAATGAGCAGTTCTTC
15 | . | . | TRBJ1-1 | TRBV7-8 | CASSQRRGGWTEAFF | TGTGCCAGCAGCCAAAGGAGGGGCGGATGGACTGAAGCTTTCTTT
15 | . | TRBD2 | TRBJ2-1 | TRBV7-8 | CASSPSLAGGREQFF | TGTGCCAGCAGCCCCAGTTTAGCGGGGGGGCGTGAGCAGTTCTTC
14 | . | TRBD2 | TRBJ2-7 | TRBV19 | CASSRGLRSGEQYF | TGTGCCAGTAGTAGGGGACTACGGTCGGGCGAGCAGTACTTC
14 | . | . | TRBJ2-5 | TRBV27 | CASASSIPPETQYF | TGTGCCAGCGCCTCTAGCATCCCTCCGGAGACCCAGTACTTC
14 | . | . | TRBJ1-2 | TRBV27 | CASRKTEQNYGYTF | TGTGCCAGCAGAAAGACAGAGCAGAACTATGGCTACACCTTC
14 | . | . | TRBJ2-2 | TRBV7-2 | CASSLVWNTGELFF | TGTGCCAGCAGCTTAGTCTGGAACACCGGGGAGCTGTTTTTT
11 | . | . | TRBJ1-1 | TRBV2 | CAANRDTEAFF | TGTGCCGCAAACAGGGACACTGAAGCTTTCTTT
13 | . | TRBD1 | TRBJ2-2 | TRBV7-2 | CASGRTGPGELFF | TGTGCCAGCGGACGGACAGGGCCCGGGGAGCTGTTTTTT
16 | . | . | TRBJ1-2 | TRBV4-3 | CASSQGTVGLGYGYTF | TGCGCCAGCAGCCAAGGGACAGTCGGATTAGGGTATGGCTACACCTTC
15 | . | TRBD2 | TRBJ2-7 | TRBV5-1 | CASSLWGLAAYEQYF | TGCGCCAGCAGCTTGTGGGGACTAGCGGCCTACGAGCAGTACTTC
13 | few | TRBD1 | TRBJ2-7 | TRBV2 | CASSWTGRYEQYF | TGTGCCAGCAGTTGGACAGGGCGTTACGAGCAGTACTTC
15 | . | TRBD2 | TRBJ2-1 | TRBV5-5 | CASSRTSGSYNEQFF | TGTGCCAGCAGCCGAACTAGCGGATCCTACAATGAGCAGTTCTTC